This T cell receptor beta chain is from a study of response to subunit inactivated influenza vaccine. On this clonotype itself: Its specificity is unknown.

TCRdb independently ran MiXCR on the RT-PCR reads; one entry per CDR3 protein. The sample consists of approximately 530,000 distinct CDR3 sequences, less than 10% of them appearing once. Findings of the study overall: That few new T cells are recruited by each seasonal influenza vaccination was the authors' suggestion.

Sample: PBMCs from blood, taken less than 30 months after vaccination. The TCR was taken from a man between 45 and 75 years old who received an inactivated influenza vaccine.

The CDR3 loop is CASSQGDWTGTDTQYF. Here the CDR3 DNA reads TGCGCCAGCAGCCAAGGAGATTGGACAGGGACAGATACGCAGTATTTT. The V gene is TRBV4-1, the J gene TRBJ2-3; 8 positions agree with TRBD1. The germline V gene has CDR1 MGHRA and CDR2 YSYEKL. Losses at the gene ends were 1 base for V and 3 bases for J; bases not matched to a gene: 6. The CDR3 has 16 residues.